This T cell receptor beta chain was captured in a study of blood T cells in healthy people across ages (dated by TCRdb to about 2015). Some background on the complete study: Template switching captured roughly one uniquely barcoded TCR beta cDNA molecule per two T cells in model experiments. Age-related changes in TCR beta repertoire diversity were measured in the study by deep sequencing normalized with unique cDNA molecular identifiers. To avoid experimental bias, donors of different ages were distributed randomly across sequencing lanes. The study analyzed two additional independent replicas of 1 million unique cDNA reads from the same blood draw for two donors, one aged 18 to 30 and one aged 80 or older. The donors were divided into four age groups: young (average around 16 years), middle-aged (roughly 40), aged (62) and long-lived (82). What the study reported, not specific to this receptor: Observed TCR beta diversity correlated strongly with the percentage of naive T cells measured by flow cytometry. As age increased, observed TCR beta diversity per million T cells dropped in a roughly linear way, and a significant reduction was already evident by age about 40. Because the CMV infection status of the donors was unknown, age-related changes in expanded clonotypes may potentially have been confounded. Total diversity estimates from one million sequenced T cells were considered lower bounds and underestimates. Conclusive comparison of naive and antigen-experienced compartments was prevented by the profiling of bulk unsorted PBMCs. Compared with the aged group, more naive CD4+ T cells, fewer expanded clones and increased TCR diversity were shown by the long-lived group, suggesting age selection.

Systemically healthy Caucasian individuals from Russia, over 30 in total and aged about 6 to 95 years, were included as donors. Approximately 10 milliliters of peripheral blood were collected from each donor into EDTA-treated Vacutainer tubes. Ficoll-Paque density-gradient centrifugation was used to isolate PBMCs, with at least 7 million per sample. Trizol reagent was used to extract total RNA from the PBMCs, yielding at least 6 micrograms per sample. The percentages of naive CD45RAhigh/CD27high T cells were determined by flow cytometry on a PBMC aliquot from every donor. This clonotype occurred a few times. The specificity of this receptor is unknown. Base qualities are not at hand, and no much larger clone is one base apart. Library preparation used 5' RACE. A second PCR of about 6 to 11 cycles was run with a J-beta primer mix and a sample-barcoded 5' primer. A unique molecular identifier was introduced onto each TCR beta cDNA molecule by a template-switch 5' adaptor carrying 12 random nucleotides. At least 2.5 million CDR3-containing paired-end reads were obtained from each sample. First-strand cDNA was synthesized from all RNA with the Mint cDNA synthesis kit, primed by a TRBC-specific oligonucleotide. After uracil-DNA glycosylase treatment, a first 18-cycle PCR used universal primers M1SS and BC2_uni_R on all cDNA. Regarding the original processing steps: Normalization of each sample was performed by random selection of 1 million high-quality reads, each carrying a distinct molecular identifier. Instead of being binned into consensus sequences, reads that shared molecular identifiers were thrown out. MiTCR, with a Q25 quality threshold and the strictest error-elimination algorithm, was used for CDR3 identification, clonotype clustering and error correction. A nonparametric unseen species model with Euler transformation was used to estimate lower-bound total TCR beta diversity. TCRdb itself trimmed the public reads at Q25 with fastp, ran MiXCR and retained productive beta chains. Merged by CDR3 protein, the rows form single entries marked with the most common genes and DNA. V and J calls and clone size were set by TCRdb, not the authors. The sample table holds around 1,900,000 distinct CDR3 sequences, of which roughly two fifths were seen once. The leading ten clones occupy under 30% of the sample.

CDR1 and CDR2 were assigned from the germline V gene (reference sequence) as MNHNY and SVGAGI. From the cysteine up to the phenylalanine, the CDR3 has a length of 15 residues. Solely the CDR3 DNA is kept, with 45 bases framed from the first base. V and J are truncated by 2 bases and 0 bases respectively, leaving an intervening sequence of 10 bases. The rearranged chain carries TRBV6-6 and TRBJ2-5; no D segment can be confidently identified. This sequence was found in a human donor in good health. Sequenced: blood. DNA sequence: TGTGCCAGCAGTTACGAGCCCCGGTACCAAGAGACCCAGTACTTC. Its amino acids are CASSYEPRYQETQYF.